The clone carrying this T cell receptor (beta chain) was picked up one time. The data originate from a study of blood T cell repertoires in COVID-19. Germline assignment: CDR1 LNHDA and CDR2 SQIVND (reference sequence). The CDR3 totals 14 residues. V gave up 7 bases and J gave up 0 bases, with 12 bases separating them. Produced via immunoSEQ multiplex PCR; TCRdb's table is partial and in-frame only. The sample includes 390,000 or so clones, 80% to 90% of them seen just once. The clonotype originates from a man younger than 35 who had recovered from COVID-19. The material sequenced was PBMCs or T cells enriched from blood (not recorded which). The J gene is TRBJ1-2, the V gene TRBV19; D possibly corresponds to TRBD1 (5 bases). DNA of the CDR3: TGTGCCAGTATGCCCGGGGGAGCTAACTATGGCTACACCTTC. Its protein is CASMPGGANYGYTF.